This TCR beta chain was found in a study of cytomegalovirus exposure and HLA in healthy donors. Study-level results: Listed as cytomegalovirus-associated were 150 or so TCR beta chains. Accounts indicate the classifier identified cytomegalovirus status with strong specificity and sensitivity.

It was the approximately 120-subject validation cohort, separate from the roughly 700-subject first cohort, to which the donors belonged. A word on this clone: The antigen is undetermined.

Data came from immunoSEQ multiplex PCR; TCRdb stores just in-frame clones and leaves some out. The sample includes some 260,000 clones, roughly 90% of them seen just once. Germline CDR1 SNHLY, CDR2 FYNNEI. V shed 7 bases and J 4 bases; nucleotides not matched to a gene: 7. CDR3 length: 15 amino acids. The rearrangement joins TRBV2 to TRBJ2-1; 10 bases map to TRBD1. The receptor comes from a man younger than 30 in good health and CMV-seropositive. The sequenced sample was PBMCs. The CDR3 DNA reads as TGTGCCAGCACGACTCGGGACAGGGGATACAATGAGCAGTTCTTC. It translates to CASTTRDRGYNEQFF.